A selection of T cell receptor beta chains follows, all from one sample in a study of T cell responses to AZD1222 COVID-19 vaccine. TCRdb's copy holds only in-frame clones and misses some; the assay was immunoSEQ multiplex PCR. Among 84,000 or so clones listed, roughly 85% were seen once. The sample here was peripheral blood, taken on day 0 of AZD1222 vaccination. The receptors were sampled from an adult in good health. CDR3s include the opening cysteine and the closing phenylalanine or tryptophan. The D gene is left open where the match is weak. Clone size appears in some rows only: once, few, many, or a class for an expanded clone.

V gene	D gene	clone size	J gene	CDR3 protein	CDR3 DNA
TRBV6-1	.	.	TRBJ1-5	CASSERQPQHF	TGTGCCAGCAGTGAGCGTCAGCCCCAGCATTTT
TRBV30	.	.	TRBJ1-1	CAWSSRQAYTEAFF	TGTGCCTGGAGTTCCCGACAGGCCTACACTGAAGCTTTCTTT
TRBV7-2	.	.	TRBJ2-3	CASTQRRTDTQYF	TGTGCCAGCACCCAGCGGCGCACAGATACGCAGTATTTT
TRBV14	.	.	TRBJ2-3	CASSQVGGSTDTQYF	TGTGCCAGCAGCCAAGTGGGCGGGAGCACAGATACGCAGTATTTT
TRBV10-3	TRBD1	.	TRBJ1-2	CAISESAGGSYGYTF	TGTGCCATCAGTGAGTCGGCAGGGGGCAGCTATGGCTACACCTTC
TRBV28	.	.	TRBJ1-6	CASSLGGLGSPLHF	TGTGCCAGCAGTTTGGGGGGGCTAGGTTCACCCCTCCACTTT
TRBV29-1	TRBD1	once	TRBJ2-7	CSVEGSDGQGSSYEQYF	TGCAGCGTTGAAGGCTCCGACGGACAGGGGAGCTCCTACGAGCAGTACTTC
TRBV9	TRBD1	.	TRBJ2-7	CASSAAGTVGNSYEQYF	TGTGCCAGCAGCGCGGCCGGGACAGTCGGCAACTCCTACGAGCAGTACTTC
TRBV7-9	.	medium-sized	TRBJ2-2	CASSLSAHGAGELFF	TGTGCCAGCAGCTTATCCGCCCATGGGGCCGGGGAGCTGTTTTTT
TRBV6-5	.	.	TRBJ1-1	CASSYSRQAMNTEAFF	TGTGCCAGCAGTTACTCGAGACAGGCGATGAACACTGAAGCTTTCTTT
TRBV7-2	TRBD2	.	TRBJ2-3	CASSPGVGRGTDTQYF	TGTGCCAGCAGCCCGGGTGTCGGGAGGGGCACAGATACGCAGTATTTT
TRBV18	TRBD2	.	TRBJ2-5	CASSPGLTSGRPSRFKTQYF	TGTGCCAGCTCTCCGGGGCTGACTAGCGGGAGGCCGTCGCGGTTTAAGACCCAGTACTTC
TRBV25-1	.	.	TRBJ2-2	CASSESGKRIGELFF	TGTGCCAGCAGTGAATCTGGAAAACGGATCGGGGAGCTGTTTTTT
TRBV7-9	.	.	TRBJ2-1	CASSSPVFSSYNEQFF	TGTGCCAGCAGCTCTCCCGTTTTCAGCTCCTACAATGAGCAGTTCTTC
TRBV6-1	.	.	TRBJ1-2	CASSEVGGYTF	TGTGCCAGCAGTGAGGTTGGAGGCTACACCTTC
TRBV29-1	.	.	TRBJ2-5	CSVEDPWTVQETQYF	TGCAGCGTTGAAGATCCCTGGACAGTACAAGAGACCCAGTACTTC
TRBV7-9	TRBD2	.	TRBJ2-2	CASSLSGRGTGELFF	TGTGCCAGCAGCTTGAGCGGGAGGGGCACCGGGGAGCTGTTTTTT
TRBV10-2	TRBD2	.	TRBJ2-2	CASRGLAGTGELFF	TGCGCCAGCAGAGGACTAGCGGGAACTGGGGAGCTGTTTTTT
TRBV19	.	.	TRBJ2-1	CASSIVGFSYNEQFF	TGTGCCAGTAGTATCGTTGGCTTCTCCTACAATGAGCAGTTCTTC
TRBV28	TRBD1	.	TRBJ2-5	CASSSQPRDRTQETQYF	TGTGCCAGCAGTTCCCAACCCCGGGACAGGACCCAAGAGACCCAGTACTTC
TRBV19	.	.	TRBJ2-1	CASSAYISSYNEQFF	TGTGCCAGTAGTGCGTACATCAGCTCCTACAATGAGCAGTTCTTC
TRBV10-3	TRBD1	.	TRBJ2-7	CAISLQGAQDYEQYF	TGTGCCATCAGTCTACAGGGGGCCCAAGACTACGAGCAGTACTTC
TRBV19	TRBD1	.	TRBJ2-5	CASSVTGVGKETQYF	TGTGCCAGTAGTGTTACAGGGGTAGGCAAAGAGACCCAGTACTTC
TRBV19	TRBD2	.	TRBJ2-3	CASSIIAGGPLDTQYF	TGTGCCAGTAGTATCATAGCGGGAGGGCCGTTAGATACGCAGTATTTT
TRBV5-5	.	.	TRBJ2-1	CASSENEQFF	TGTGCCAGCAGCGAAAATGAGCAGTTCTTC
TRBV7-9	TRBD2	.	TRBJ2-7	CASSLGGLAGSEQYF	TGTGCCAGCAGCTTAGGGGGACTAGCGGGGTCCGAGCAGTACTTC
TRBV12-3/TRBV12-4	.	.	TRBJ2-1	CASSPMWGEQFF	TGTGCCAGCAGTCCAATGTGGGGTGAGCAGTTCTTC
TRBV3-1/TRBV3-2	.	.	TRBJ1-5	CASSRWGEDQPQHF	TGTGCCAGCAGCAGGTGGGGAGAGGACCAGCCCCAGCATTTT
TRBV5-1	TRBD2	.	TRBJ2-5	CASSSRTSETQYF	TGCGCCAGCAGCTCCAGGACTAGCGAGACCCAGTACTTC
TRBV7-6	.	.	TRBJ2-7	CASSPGEGGAYEQYF	TGTGCCAGCAGCCCCGGGGAGGGGGGCGCCTACGAGCAGTACTTC
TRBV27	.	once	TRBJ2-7	CASSGGLSYEQYF	TGTGCCAGCAGTGGGGGGCTTTCCTACGAGCAGTACTTC
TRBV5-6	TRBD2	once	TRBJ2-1	CASSPRGVSSYNEQFF	TGTGCCAGCAGCCCCCGGGGGGTGAGCTCCTACAATGAGCAGTTCTTC
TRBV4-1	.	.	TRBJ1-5	CASSHGLGLVVSNQPQHF	TGCGCCAGCAGCCATGGTTTAGGACTAGTAGTTAGCAATCAGCCCCAGCATTTT
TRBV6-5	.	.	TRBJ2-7	CASMAGSYEQYF	TGTGCCAGCATGGCTGGTTCCTACGAGCAGTACTTC
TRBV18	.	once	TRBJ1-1	CASSTGSGGAEAFF	TGTGCCAGCTCAACAGGTAGCGGGGGGGCTGAAGCTTTCTTT
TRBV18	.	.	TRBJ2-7	CASSPATNYEQYF	TGTGCCAGCTCACCAGCGACTAACTACGAGCAGTACTTC
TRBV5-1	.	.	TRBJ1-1	CASSPLGVENTEAFF	TGCGCCAGCAGCCCCCTTGGGGTGGAAAACACTGAAGCTTTCTTT